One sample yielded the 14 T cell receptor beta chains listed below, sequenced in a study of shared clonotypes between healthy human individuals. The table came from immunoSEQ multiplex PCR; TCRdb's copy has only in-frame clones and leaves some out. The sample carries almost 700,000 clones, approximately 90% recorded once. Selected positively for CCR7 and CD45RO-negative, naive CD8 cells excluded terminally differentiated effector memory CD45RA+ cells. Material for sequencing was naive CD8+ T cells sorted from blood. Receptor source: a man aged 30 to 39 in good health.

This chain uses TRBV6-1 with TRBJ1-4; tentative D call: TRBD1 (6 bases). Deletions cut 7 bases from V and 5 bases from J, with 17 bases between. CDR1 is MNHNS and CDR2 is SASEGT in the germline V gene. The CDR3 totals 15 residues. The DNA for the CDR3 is TGTGCCAGCAAAGGAAGGGGACACCCGAATGAAAAACTGTTTTTT. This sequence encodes CASKGRGHPNEKLFF.

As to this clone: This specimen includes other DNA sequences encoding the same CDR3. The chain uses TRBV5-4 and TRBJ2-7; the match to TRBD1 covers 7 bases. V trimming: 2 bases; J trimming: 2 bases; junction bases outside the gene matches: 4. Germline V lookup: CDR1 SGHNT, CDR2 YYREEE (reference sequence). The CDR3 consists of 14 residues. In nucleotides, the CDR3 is TGTGCCAGCAGCTTAGGTCAGGGGGCCTACGAGCAGTACTTC. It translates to CASSLGQGAYEQYF.

CDR3 loop: CAITNEQKAFF. The CDR3 DNA is TGTGCCATCACCAACGAGCAGAAAGCTTTCTTT. This chain connects TRBV10-3 to TRBJ1-1; no clear D gene. The V end was cut by 7 bases, the J end by 9 bases, with 12 bases between. This CDR3 has 11 residues. CDR1 ENHRY and CDR2 SYGVKD come from the germline V gene.

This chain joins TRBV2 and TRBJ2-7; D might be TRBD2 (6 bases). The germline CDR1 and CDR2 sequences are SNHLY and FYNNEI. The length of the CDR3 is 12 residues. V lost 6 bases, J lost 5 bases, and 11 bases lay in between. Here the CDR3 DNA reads TGTGCCAGCAGAGGAGGGGTCGACGAGCAGTACTTC. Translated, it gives CASRGGVDEQYF.

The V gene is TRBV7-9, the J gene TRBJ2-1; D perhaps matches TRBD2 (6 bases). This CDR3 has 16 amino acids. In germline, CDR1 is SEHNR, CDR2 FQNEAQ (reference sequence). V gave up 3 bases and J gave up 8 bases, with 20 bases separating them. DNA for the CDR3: TGTGCCAGCAGCTTTCCGGGCGGGACCCCAGGAGATGAGCAGTTCTTC. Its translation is CASSFPGGTPGDEQFF.

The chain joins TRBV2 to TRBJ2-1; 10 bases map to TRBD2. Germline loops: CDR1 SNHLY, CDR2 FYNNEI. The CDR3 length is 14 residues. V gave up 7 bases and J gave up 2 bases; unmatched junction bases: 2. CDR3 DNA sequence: TGTGCCAGCATGGGGACTAGCGCCTACAATGAGCAGTTCTTC. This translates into CASMGTSAYNEQFF.

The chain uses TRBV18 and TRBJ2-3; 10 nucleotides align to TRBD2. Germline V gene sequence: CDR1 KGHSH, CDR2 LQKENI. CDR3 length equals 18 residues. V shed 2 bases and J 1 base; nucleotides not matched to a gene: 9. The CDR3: CASSPFPSGSLGTDTQYF. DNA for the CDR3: TGTGCCAGCTCACCATTTCCTAGCGGGAGTCTTGGCACAGATACGCAGTATTTT.

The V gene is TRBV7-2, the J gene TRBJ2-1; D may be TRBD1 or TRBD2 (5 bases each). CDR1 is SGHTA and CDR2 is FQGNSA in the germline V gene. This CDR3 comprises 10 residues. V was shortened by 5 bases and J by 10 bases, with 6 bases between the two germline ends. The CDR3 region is CASSRDEQFF. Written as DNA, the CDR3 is TGTGCCAGCAGCCGGGACGAGCAGTTCTTC.

Here the CDR3 DNA reads TGTGCCAGCAGCTTCTCAGGGCTGCCCCAGCATTTT. Residues: CASSFSGLPQHF. J is TRBJ1-5 and V is TRBV5-6; possible D gene TRBD1, 5 bases. This CDR3 is 12 amino acids long. Germline CDR1 and CDR2: SGHDT and YYEEEE. Trimming removed 2 bases from V and 9 bases from J, with 9 bases in between.

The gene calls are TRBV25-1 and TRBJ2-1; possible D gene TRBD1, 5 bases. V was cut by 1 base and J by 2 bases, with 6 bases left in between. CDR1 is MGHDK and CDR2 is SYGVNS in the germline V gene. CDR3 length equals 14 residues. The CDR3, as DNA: TGTGCCAGCAGTGAATCAGGGACCTACAATGAGCAGTTCTTC. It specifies CASSESGTYNEQFF.

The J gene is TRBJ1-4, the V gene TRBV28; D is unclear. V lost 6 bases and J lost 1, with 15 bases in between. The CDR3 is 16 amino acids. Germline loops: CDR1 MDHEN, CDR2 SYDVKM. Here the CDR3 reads CASSSTFAQTNEKLFF. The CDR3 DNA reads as TGTGCCAGCAGCTCAACCTTCGCGCAAACTAATGAAAAACTGTTTTTT.

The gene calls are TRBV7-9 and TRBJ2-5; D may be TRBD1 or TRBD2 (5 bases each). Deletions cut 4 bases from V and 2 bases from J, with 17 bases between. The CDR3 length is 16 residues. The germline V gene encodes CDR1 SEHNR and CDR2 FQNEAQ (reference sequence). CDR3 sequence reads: CASSSWDQTPQETQYF. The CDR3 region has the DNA TGTGCCAGCAGCTCCTGGGACCAGACACCTCAAGAGACCCAGTACTTC.

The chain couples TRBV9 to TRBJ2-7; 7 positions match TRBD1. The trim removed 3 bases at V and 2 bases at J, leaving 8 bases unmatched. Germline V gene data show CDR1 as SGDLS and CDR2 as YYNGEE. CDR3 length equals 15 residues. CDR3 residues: CASSEGDSPTYEQYF. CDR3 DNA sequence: TGTGCCAGCAGCGAGGGGGACAGTCCCACCTACGAGCAGTACTTC.

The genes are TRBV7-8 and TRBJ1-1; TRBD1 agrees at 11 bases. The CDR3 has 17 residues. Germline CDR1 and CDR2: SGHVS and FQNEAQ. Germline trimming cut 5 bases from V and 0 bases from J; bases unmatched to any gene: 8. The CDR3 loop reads CASSVRDRGIMNTEAFF. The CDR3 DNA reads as TGTGCCAGCAGCGTCCGGGACAGGGGGATCATGAACACTGAAGCTTTCTTT.